These 11 T cell receptor beta chains originate from one sample sequenced in a study of monozygotic twins with inflammatory bowel disease. TCRdb reprocessed the 5' RACE reads; each CDR3 protein has one entry and no DNA is given. The sample totals approximately 400,000 distinct CDR3 sequences; its top ten clones hold approximately 2.3%. The specimen sequenced was blood. Receptors originate from a human donor with ulcerative colitis or Crohn's disease, or a healthy co-twin of an affected twin (not recorded which).

The V gene is TRBV10-2, the J gene TRBJ1-1; TCRdb names TRBD1, which stays unverified in the absence of DNA. Germline loops: CDR1 WSHSY, CDR2 SAAADI. The CDR3 is 16 residues long. CDR3 sequence: CASSPLGQGWHTEAFF.

The chain carries TRBV4-1 and TRBJ2-7. This CDR3 comprises 13 residues. From germline, CDR1 is MGHRA and CDR2 YSYEKL. The CDR3 spells CASRSIGAYEQYF.

The rearrangement uses TRBV5-6 and TRBJ1-2. The CDR3 totals 18 residues. Germline CDR1 SGHDT, CDR2 YYEEEE. CDR3 loop: CASSLAEPGRVLGYGYTF.

V usage is TRBV19 and J usage is TRBJ1-2; TCRdb lists TRBD1, though no DNA is available to test this call. This CDR3 is built from 16 residues. Germline CDR1 is LNHDA and CDR2 is SQIVND (reference sequence). The CDR3 loop is CASRPGQGEGSYGYTF. The whole variable domain, remainder taken from reference TRBV19 and TRBJ1-2, is DGGITQSPKYLFRKEGQNVTLSCEQNLNHDAMYWYRQDPGQGLRLIYYSQIVNDFQKGDIAEGYSVSREKKESFPLTVTSAQKNPTAFYLCASRPGQGEGSYGYTFGSGTRLTVV.

The chain links TRBV7-2 to TRBJ1-5; the D call from TCRdb, TRBD1, cannot be confirmed without DNA. CDR1 is SGHTA, CDR2 FQGNSA, per germline. The CDR3 is made up of 15 amino acids. The CDR3 protein is CASSQREGGGGPQHF.

The chain recombines TRBV7-9 with TRBJ1-1; TCRdb picks TRBD1, but there is no DNA to check that call. The germline V gene has CDR1 SEHNR and CDR2 FQNEAQ (reference sequence). The CDR3 consists of 15 residues. The CDR3 loop is CASSSYRDVGTEAFF.

This chain links TRBV5-1 with TRBJ2-7. The CDR3 runs to 13 residues. Germline V gene data show CDR1 as SGHRS and CDR2 as YFSETQ. CDR3 sequence: CASSLAAGYEQYF. The whole variable domain, remainder taken from reference TRBV5-1 and TRBJ2-7, is KAGVTQTPRYLIKTRGQQVTLSCSPISGHRSVSWYQQTPGQGLQFLFEYFSETQRNKGNFPGRFSGRQFSNSRSEMNVSTLELGDSALYLCASSLAAGYEQYFGPGTRLTVT.

The CDR3 spells CASSQIISADWETQYF. J is TRBJ2-5 and V is TRBV3-1. The CDR3 is 16 amino acids. Germline loops: CDR1 LGHDT, CDR2 YNNKEL (reference sequence).

The rearrangement uses TRBV10-3 and TRBJ1-4; TCRdb designates TRBD1, a call that cannot be tested without DNA. Germline V gene lookup returns CDR1 ENHRY and CDR2 SYGVKD. This CDR3 spans 13 amino acids. The CDR3 is CAISAGGSEKLFF.

The CDR3 reads CASSLRDGNYNEQFF. V and J are TRBV18 and TRBJ2-1; there is no DNA to check the TCRdb D call of TRBD1. Germline CDR1 is KGHSH and CDR2 is LQKENI. The CDR3 has 15 residues.

This rearrangement joins TRBV2 to TRBJ1-2; the D call from TCRdb, TRBD1, cannot be confirmed without DNA. The germline CDR1 and CDR2 sequences are SNHLY and FYNNEI. This CDR3 comprises 12 residues. CDR3 sequence: CASWGQGEGYTF.